One sample yielded the 18 T cell receptor beta chains listed below, sequenced in a study of cytomegalovirus exposure and HLA in healthy donors. Researchers ran the PCR with 60 Vbeta and 13 Jbeta primers. Method: immunoSEQ multiplex PCR; TCRdb's copy keeps in-frame clones and lacks some. This table has fewer than 80,000 clones, about 75% appearing once. The sequencing sample was made of PBMCs. The receptors come from a woman between 35 and 50 years old in good health and CMV-seropositive.

J is TRBJ1-2 and V is TRBV6-5, with TRBD1 matching 10 bases. The ends lost 6 bases at V and 8 bases at J; junction bases unmatched: 9. The germline V gene encodes CDR1 MNHEY and CDR2 SVGAGI. This CDR3 has 14 residues. This CDR3 is CASRTGTGVLGYTF. Written as DNA, the CDR3 is TGTGCCAGCAGAACCGGGACAGGGGTATTAGGCTACACCTTC.

This rearrangement joins TRBV29-1 to TRBJ2-7; D perhaps matches TRBD2 (5 bases). Germline CDR1 and CDR2: SQVTM and ANQGSEA. Deletions cut 6 bases from V and 5 bases from J, with 20 bases between. The CDR3 sequence is 14 residues long. CDR3 region: CSVSKGVDRNEQYF. The DNA for the CDR3 is TGCAGCGTCTCGAAGGGAGTTGATCGCAACGAGCAGTACTTC.

In its sample, this clone was seen a few times. The rearrangement links TRBV30 to TRBJ1-2, with 7 bases lining up with TRBD1. The germline V gene encodes CDR1 GTSNPN and CDR2 SVGIG (reference sequence). The CDR3 is 12 amino acids. V was clipped by 2 bases and J by 14 bases; unmatched bases: 11. The CDR3 sequence: CAWSPPGGPGTF. CDR3 DNA sequence: TGTGCCTGGAGTCCCCCAGGGGGGCCTGGAACCTTC.

This chain uses TRBV5-1 with TRBJ2-7, with 12 nucleotides matching TRBD2. CDR1 is SGHRS, CDR2 YFSETQ, per germline. There are 17 residues in the CDR3. Trimming at V came to 4 bases and at J to 4 bases, leaving 12 bases not matched to a gene. The CDR3 coding sequence is TGCGCCAGCAGCCGGGAACTAGCGGGGGGCTATGCTTACGAGCAGTACTTC. Protein: CASSRELAGGYAYEQYF.

This chain connects TRBV4-2 to TRBJ2-7, with D perhaps matching TRBD1 (6 bases). Germline V lookup: CDR1 LGHNA, CDR2 YNFKEQ. Trimming removed 2 bases from V and 6 bases from J, with 8 bases in between. The CDR3 runs to 12 residues. CDR3 in DNA: TGTGCCAGCAGCCAAATCAGGGGCGAGCAGTACTTC. This encodes CASSQIRGEQYF.

The V call is TRBV19, the J call TRBJ1-1, with 8 bases aligning to TRBD1. The V gene end was trimmed by 4 bases and the J gene end by 0 bases; junction bases not matched to a gene: 7. CDR1 and CDR2 (germline): LNHDA, SQIVND (reference sequence). The CDR3 has 16 residues. The CDR3 coding sequence is TGTGCCAGTAGTACTGCGACAGGGGCTATGAACACTGAAGCTTTCTTT. Translating gives CASSTATGAMNTEAFF.

This clone appeared a single time. Written as DNA, the CDR3 is TGTGCCACCAGCAGAGACAGGGAAGGCACTGAAGCTTTCTTT. This codes for CATSRDREGTEAFF. This chain connects TRBV15 to TRBJ1-1; tentatively, D is TRBD1 (5 bases). Germline CDR1 and CDR2: LNHNV and YYDKDF (reference sequence). The CDR3 consists of 14 residues. V shed 0 bases and J shed 4 bases, with 9 bases lying between them. Using reference TRBV15 and TRBJ1-1 for the parts outside the CDR3, the full variable domain is DAMVIQNPRYQVTQFGKPVTLSCSQTLNHNVMYWYQQKSSQAPKLLFHYYDKDFNNEADTPDNFQSRRPNTSFCFLDIRSPGLGDTAMYLCATSRDREGTEAFFGQGTRLTVV.

This chain uses TRBV10-1 with TRBJ2-1, with 7 nucleotides matching TRBD2. The CDR3 is made up of 14 amino acids. The V gene end was trimmed by 2 bases and the J gene end by 2 bases; junction bases not matched to a gene: 0. Germline lookup yields CDR1 WNHNN and CDR2 SYGVQD (reference sequence). The CDR3 bases are TGCGCCAGCAGTGAGGGGACTACCTACAATGAGCAGTTCTTC. This sequence encodes CASSEGTTYNEQFF.

This CDR3 is CASSVTTGILEDEQFF. CDR3 in DNA: TGTGCCAGCAGCGTAACCACAGGGATTCTTGAGGATGAGCAGTTCTTC. The rearrangement links TRBV9 to TRBJ2-1; D possibly corresponds to TRBD1 (6 bases). CDR1 SGDLS and CDR2 YYNGEE come from the germline V gene. The V gene lost 1 base and the J gene lost 8 bases, with 19 bases spanning the gap. This CDR3 spans 16 amino acids.

The V gene is TRBV18, the J gene TRBJ2-1; possible D gene TRBD2, 5 bases. The CDR3 consists of 15 residues. Trimming pared 0 bases from V and 8 bases from J, leaving 14 bases between. CDR1 is KGHSH, CDR2 LQKENI, per germline. Here the CDR3 DNA reads TGTGCCAGCTCACCACCGGACCGGGGTGGGGATGAGCAGTTCTTC. Protein sequence: CASSPPDRGGDEQFF. Using reference TRBV18 and TRBJ2-1 for the parts outside the CDR3, the full variable domain is NAGVMQNPRHLVRRRGQEARLRCSPMKGHSHVYWYRQLPEEGLKFMVYLQKENIIDESGMPKERFSAEFPKEGPSILRIQQVVRGDSAAYFCASSPPDRGGDEQFFGPGTRLTVL.

V usage is TRBV2 and J usage is TRBJ1-3, with a tentative D call TRBD1 (5 bases). Germline V gives CDR1 SNHLY, CDR2 FYNNEI. The length of the CDR3 is 15 residues. V shed 5 bases and J shed 2 bases, with 13 bases lying between them. Here the CDR3 reads CASSQAGEPGNTIYF. In nucleotides, the CDR3 is TGTGCCAGCAGTCAGGCGGGGGAACCTGGAAACACCATATATTTT.

In nucleotides, the CDR3 is TGTGCCAGCAGCCCAAACTCGGGTCCCTACGAGCAGTACTTC. This translates into CASSPNSGPYEQYF. The chain combines TRBV7-2 with TRBJ2-7, with unresolved D. The CDR3 loop spans 14 amino acids. Germline V gives CDR1 SGHTA, CDR2 FQGNSA. V lost 5 bases and J lost 2, with 13 bases in between.

V gene TRBV12-2 combines with J gene TRBJ2-5; the table's TRBD1 call for D was not verified on the DNA. TRBV12-2 is a pseudogene. The CDR3 runs to 16 residues. This chain's CDR3 is CASRLGRNGAQETQYF. Here the CDR3 DNA reads TGTGCAAGTCGCTTGGGCAGGAATGGGGCCCAAGAGACCCAGTACTTC.

Of note for this clone: Compared with germline, one end of the junction differs, possibly owing to a read error. V usage is TRBV7-9 and J usage is TRBJ2-3; D perhaps matches TRBD2 (5 bases). The CDR3 has 11 residues. Germline V gene data show CDR1 as SEHNR and CDR2 as FQNEAQ (reference sequence). The CDR3 loop reads CSSSWRDTQYF. In DNA, the CDR3 is TGTTCCAGCAGTTGGAGGGATACGCAGTATTTT.

This clone occurred a few times. This chain links TRBV7-9 with TRBJ2-2; tentative D call: TRBD1 (7 bases). The V gene's germline CDR1 is SEHNR and CDR2 FQNEAQ (reference sequence). The V gene lost 8 bases and the J gene lost 0 bases, with 16 bases spanning the gap. This CDR3 comprises 16 residues. CDR3 sequence (DNA): TGTGCCAGCCTATCGTGGAGGGGGCCGAACACCGGGGAGCTGTTTTTT. Protein: CASLSWRGPNTGELFF.

This clone was observed a handful of times. The chain recombines TRBV30 with TRBJ2-1; 14 bases match TRBD2. Germline V gene lookup returns CDR1 GTSNPN and CDR2 SVGIG (reference sequence). V lost 8 bases, J lost 3 bases, and 6 bases stayed unmatched. The CDR3 has 15 amino acids. Here the CDR3 DNA reads TGTGCCGGGGGACTAGCGGGGGCAGACTACAATGAGCAGTTCTTC. It is translated as CAGGLAGADYNEQFF.

There are a few counts of this clone. The chain is built from TRBV9 and TRBJ2-5; no clear D. The CDR3 contains 13 residues. Germline CDR1 SGDLS, CDR2 YYNGEE. With 4 bases removed from V and 2 bases from J, the gap between germline ends came to 9 bases. CDR3 in DNA: TGTGCCAGCAGCTCACTGGTTCAAGAGACCCAGTACTTC. Translation: CASSSLVQETQYF.

This CDR3 reads CASSLGDRVFGYTF. CDR3 nucleotides: TGTGCCAGCAGTCTGGGGGACAGGGTGTTCGGCTACACCTTC. V usage is TRBV6-5 and J usage is TRBJ1-2; 9 nucleotides align to TRBD1. Trimming took 5 bases from V and 8 from J; bases not matched to a gene: 9. The CDR3 extends over 14 amino acids. Germline CDR1 is MNHEY and CDR2 is SVGAGI.